This T cell receptor (beta chain) is from a study of technical replicates of blood from several donors. V dropped 4 bases and J dropped 10; count of bases not matched to a gene: 10. In germline, CDR1 is MRHNA, CDR2 SNTAGT. CDR3 size: 15 residues. Sequenced by immunoSEQ multiplex PCR; TCRdb stores in-frame clones only, minus some. The table records about 88,000 clones, less than 95% of them present only once. Sequences were obtained from T cells isolated from PBMCs. This sequence originates from a human donor in good health. The chain employs TRBV6-4 and TRBJ2-1; 10 bases map to TRBD2. CDR3 residues: CASSATSGGAGEQFF. The CDR3 DNA sequence: TGTGCCAGCAGTGCGACGAGCGGGGGGGCCGGGGAGCAGTTCTTC.